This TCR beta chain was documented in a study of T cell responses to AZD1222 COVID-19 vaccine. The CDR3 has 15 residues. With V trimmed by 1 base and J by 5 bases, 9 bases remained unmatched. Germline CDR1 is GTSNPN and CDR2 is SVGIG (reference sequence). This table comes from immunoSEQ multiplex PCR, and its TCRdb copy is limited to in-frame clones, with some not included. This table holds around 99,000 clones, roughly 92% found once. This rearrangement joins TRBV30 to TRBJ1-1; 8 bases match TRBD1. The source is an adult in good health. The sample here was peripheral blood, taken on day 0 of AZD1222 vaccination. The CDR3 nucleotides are TGTGCCTGGAGTGCTACCGGGACAGGAAAGACTGAAGCTTTCTTT. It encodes CAWSATGTGKTEAFF.